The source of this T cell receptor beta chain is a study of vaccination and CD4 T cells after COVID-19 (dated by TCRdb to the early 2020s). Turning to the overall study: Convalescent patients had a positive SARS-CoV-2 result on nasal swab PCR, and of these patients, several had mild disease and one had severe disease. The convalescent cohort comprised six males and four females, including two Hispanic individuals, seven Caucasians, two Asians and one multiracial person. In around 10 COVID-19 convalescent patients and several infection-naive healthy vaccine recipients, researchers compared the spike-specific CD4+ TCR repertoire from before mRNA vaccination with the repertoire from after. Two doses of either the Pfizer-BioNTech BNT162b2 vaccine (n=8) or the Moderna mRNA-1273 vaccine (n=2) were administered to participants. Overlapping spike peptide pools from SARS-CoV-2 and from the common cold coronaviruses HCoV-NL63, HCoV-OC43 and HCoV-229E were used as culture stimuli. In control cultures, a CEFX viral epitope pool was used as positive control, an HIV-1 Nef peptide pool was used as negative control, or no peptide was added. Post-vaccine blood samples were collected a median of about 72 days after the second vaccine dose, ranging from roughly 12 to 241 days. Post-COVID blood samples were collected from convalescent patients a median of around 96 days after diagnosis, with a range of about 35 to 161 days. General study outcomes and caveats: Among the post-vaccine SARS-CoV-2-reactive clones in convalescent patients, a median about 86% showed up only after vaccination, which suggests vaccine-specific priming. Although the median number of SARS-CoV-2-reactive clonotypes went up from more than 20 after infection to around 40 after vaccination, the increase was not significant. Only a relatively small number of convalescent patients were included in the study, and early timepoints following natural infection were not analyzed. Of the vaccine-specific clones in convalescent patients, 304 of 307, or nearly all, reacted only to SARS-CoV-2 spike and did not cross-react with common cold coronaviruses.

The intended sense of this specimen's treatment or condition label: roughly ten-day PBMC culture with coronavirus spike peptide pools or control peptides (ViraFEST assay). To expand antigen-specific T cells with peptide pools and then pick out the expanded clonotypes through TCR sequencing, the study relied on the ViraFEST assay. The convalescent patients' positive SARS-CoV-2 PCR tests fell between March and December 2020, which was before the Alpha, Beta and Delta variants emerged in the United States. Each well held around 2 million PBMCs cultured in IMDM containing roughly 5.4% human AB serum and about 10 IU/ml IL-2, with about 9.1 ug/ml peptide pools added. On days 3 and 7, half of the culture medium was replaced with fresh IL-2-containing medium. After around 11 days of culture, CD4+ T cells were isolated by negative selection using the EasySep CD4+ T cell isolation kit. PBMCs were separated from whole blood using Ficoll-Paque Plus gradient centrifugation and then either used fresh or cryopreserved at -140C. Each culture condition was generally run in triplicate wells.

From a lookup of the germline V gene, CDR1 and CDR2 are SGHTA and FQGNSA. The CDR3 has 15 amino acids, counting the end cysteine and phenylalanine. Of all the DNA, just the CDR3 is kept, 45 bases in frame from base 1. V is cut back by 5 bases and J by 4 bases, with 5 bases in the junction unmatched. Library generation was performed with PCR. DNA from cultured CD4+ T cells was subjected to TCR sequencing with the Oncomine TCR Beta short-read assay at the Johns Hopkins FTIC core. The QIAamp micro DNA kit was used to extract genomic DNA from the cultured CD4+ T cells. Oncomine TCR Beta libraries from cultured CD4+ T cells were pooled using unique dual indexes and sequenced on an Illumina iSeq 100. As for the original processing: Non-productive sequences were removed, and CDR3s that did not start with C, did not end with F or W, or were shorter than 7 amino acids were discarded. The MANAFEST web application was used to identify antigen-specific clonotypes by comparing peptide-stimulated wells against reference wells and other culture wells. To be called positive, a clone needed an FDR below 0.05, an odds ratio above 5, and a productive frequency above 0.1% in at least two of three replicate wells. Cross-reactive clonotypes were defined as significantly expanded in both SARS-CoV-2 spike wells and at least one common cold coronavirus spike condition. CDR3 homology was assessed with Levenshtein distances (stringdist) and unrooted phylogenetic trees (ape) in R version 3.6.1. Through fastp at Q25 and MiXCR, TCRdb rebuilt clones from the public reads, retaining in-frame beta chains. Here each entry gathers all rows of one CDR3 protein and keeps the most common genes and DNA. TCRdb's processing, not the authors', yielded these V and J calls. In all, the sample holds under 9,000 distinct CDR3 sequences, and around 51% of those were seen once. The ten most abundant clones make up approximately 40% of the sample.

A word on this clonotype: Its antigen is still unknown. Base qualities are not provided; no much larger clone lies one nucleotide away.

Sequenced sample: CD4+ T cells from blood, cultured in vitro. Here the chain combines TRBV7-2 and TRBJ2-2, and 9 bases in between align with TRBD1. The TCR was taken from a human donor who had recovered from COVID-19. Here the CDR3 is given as CASSPGTGRTGELFF. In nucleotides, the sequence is TGTGCCAGCAGCCCAGGGACAGGGCGCACCGGGGAGCTGTTTTTT. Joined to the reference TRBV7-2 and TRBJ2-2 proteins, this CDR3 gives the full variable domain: GAGVSQSPSNKVTEKGKDVELRCDPISGHTALYWYRQSLGQGLEFLIYFQGNSAPDKSGLPSDRFSAERTGGSVSTLTIQRTQQEDSAVYLCASSPGTGRTGELFFGEGSRLTVL.